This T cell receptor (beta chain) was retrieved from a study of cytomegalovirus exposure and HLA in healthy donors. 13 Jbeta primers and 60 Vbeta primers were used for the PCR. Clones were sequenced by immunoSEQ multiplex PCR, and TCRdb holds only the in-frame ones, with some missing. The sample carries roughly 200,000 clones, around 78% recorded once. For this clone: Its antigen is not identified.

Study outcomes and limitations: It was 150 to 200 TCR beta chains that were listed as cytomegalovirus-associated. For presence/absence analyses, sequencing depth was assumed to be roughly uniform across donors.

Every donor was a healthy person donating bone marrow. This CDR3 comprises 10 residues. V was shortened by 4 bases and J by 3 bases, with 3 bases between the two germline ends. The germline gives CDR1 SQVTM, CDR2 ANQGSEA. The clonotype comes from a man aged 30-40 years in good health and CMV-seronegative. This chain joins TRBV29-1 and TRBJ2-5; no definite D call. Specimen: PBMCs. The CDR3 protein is CSVGEETQYF. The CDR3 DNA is TGCAGCGTTGGAGAAGAGACCCAGTACTTC.